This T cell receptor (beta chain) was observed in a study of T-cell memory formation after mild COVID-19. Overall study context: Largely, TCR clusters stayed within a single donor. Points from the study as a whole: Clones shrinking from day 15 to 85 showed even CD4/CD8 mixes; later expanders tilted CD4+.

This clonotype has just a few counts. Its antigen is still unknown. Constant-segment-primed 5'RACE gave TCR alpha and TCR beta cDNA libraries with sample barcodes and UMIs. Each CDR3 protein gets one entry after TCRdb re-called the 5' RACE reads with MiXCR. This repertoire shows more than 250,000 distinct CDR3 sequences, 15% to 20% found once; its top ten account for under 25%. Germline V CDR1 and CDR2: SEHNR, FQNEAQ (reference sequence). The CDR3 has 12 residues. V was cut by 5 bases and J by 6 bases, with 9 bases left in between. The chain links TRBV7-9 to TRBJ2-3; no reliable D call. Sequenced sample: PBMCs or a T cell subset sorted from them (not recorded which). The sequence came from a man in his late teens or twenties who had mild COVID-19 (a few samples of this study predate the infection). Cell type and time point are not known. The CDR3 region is CASSAPKDTQYF. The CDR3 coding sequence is TGTGCCAGCAGCGCCCCGAAGGATACGCAGTATTTT.